Listed here are 18 T cell receptor beta chains from one sample, sequenced in a study of CD8 T cells in Susac syndrome (dated by TCRdb to about 2019). Receptor libraries were prepared by the immunoSEQ multiplex PCR assay. RNA was extracted with the RNeasy kit and roughly 0.45 to 1 ug was reverse transcribed using random hexamers. Clones were called with MiXCR by TCRdb after fastp trimmed the public reads at Q25, and only in-frame beta chains were retained. Identical CDR3 protein sequences are pooled into one entry, listed with their most common genes and DNA. Present in this sample are 150,000 to 200,000 distinct CDR3 sequences, approximately 94% of which were seen just once. Of the sample, 0.1% to 0.12% falls within the top ten clones. The sample was CD4+ T cells from PBMCs. These receptor sequences come from a human donor with Susac syndrome.

In this sample, this clonotype turned up a few times. V is TRBV3-1 and J is TRBJ1-2; a possible D gene is TRBD1 (6 bases). V lost 3 bases to trimming and J lost 3 bases, with 8 bases between them. Germline CDR1 and CDR2: LGHDT and YNNKEL (reference sequence). The CDR3 has 13 amino acids. The CDR3 region has the DNA TGTGCCAGCAGCCAGGGACAATACTATGGCTACACCTTC. Translated, it gives CASSQGQYYGYTF.

In DNA, the CDR3 is TGTGCCAGCAAGAAGGGGGGGGACACAGATACGCAGTATTTT. It translates to CASKKGGDTDTQYF. The rearrangement links TRBV9 to TRBJ2-3, with a possible D match to TRBD2 (7 bases). V dropped 6 bases and J dropped 2 bases, with 13 bases sitting between them. Per germline, CDR1 SGDLS and CDR2 YYNGEE. The CDR3 length is 14 residues.

This clonotype was seen a few times. The chain combines TRBV5-8 with TRBJ2-5; TRBD1 matches at 8 bases. Germline CDR1 and CDR2: SGHTS and YDEGEE. The CDR3 is 15 amino acids. The J segment lost 5 bases and the V segment lost 4 bases, leaving 10 bases of the junction unmatched. The CDR3 region is CASSLGTGQRETQYF. The CDR3 bases are TGTGCCAGCAGCCTCGGGACAGGTCAGCGGGAGACCCAGTACTTC.

This CDR3 is CASSLAIGQGGYF. The DNA for the CDR3 is TGTGCCAGCAGCTTAGCGATTGGACAGGGGGGGTATTTT. The chain has TRBV7-2 and TRBJ2-3, with 10 bases fitting TRBD1. Germline CDR1 and CDR2: SGHTA and FQGNSA. This CDR3 contains 13 residues. After removal of 0 bases from V and 14 bases from J, the junction contained 5 bases not matched to a gene.

The chain joins TRBV7-9 to TRBJ2-2; 12 bases match TRBD1. The CDR3 is made up of 15 amino acids. Germline V lookup: CDR1 SEHNR, CDR2 FQNEAQ (reference sequence). Losses at the gene ends were 5 bases for V and 7 bases for J; bases not matched to a gene: 5. The CDR3 coding sequence is TGTGCCAGCAGCCCGGGACAGGGGGCGAACGGGGAGCTGTTTTTT. Translating gives CASSPGQGANGELFF.

The chain joins TRBV29-1 to TRBJ2-3, with D hard to call. The CDR3 consists of 12 residues. Germline V gene data show CDR1 as SQVTM and CDR2 as ANQGSEA. V lost 6 bases and J 4 bases, leaving 11 bases between the germline ends. CDR3 bases: TGCAGCGTCGCAAAAACGGCAGATACGCAGTATTTT. This gives the protein CSVAKTADTQYF.

V is TRBV6-5 and J is TRBJ1-4, with D possibly being TRBD1 (5 bases). The CDR3 has 12 amino acids. Germline CDR1 is MNHEY and CDR2 is SVGAGI. V lost 8 bases and J 5 bases, leaving 9 bases between the germline ends. The CDR3 DNA is TGTGCCAGCTCGAGGGGAAATGAAAAACTGTTTTTT. Protein product: CASSRGNEKLFF.

The chain carries TRBV3-1 and TRBJ2-7; D could derive from TRBD1 or TRBD2 (5 bases each). Germline values: CDR1 LGHDT, CDR2 YNNKEL (reference sequence). Trimming stripped 1 base from V and 5 bases from J, with 12 bases between. The CDR3 spans 14 residues. CDR3 sequence: CASSQVAGTHEQYF. CDR3 coding DNA: TGTGCCAGCAGCCAAGTGGCAGGGACCCACGAGCAGTACTTC.

The table lists this clonotype with a few counts. The chain couples TRBV9 to TRBJ2-2, with 10 bases fitting TRBD2. The CDR3 has 18 amino acids. The germline gives CDR1 SGDLS, CDR2 YYNGEE. Unmatched junction bases numbered 5, after V lost 0 bases and J lost 0 bases. The CDR3 DNA follows: TGTGCCAGCAGCGTAGGGGCTAGCGGGGGAGCGAACACCGGGGAGCTGTTTTTT. This encodes CASSVGASGGANTGELFF. Based on the CDR3 plus reference TRBV9 and TRBJ2-2, the full variable domain is DSGVTQTPKHLITATGQRVTLRCSPRSGDLSVYWYQQSLDQGLQFLIQYYNGEERAKGNILERFSAQQFPDLHSELNLSSLELGDSALYFCASSVGASGGANTGELFFGEGSRLTVL.

The V call is TRBV15, the J call TRBJ2-2; the D is unclear. CDR3 length: 16 residues. Germline CDR1 and CDR2: LNHNV and YYDKDF (reference sequence). Trimming removed 0 bases from V and 4 bases from J, with 12 bases in between. Written as DNA, the CDR3 is TGTGCCACCAGCAGAGATGGTAAATTCGGCACCGGGGAGCTGTTTTTT. Residues: CATSRDGKFGTGELFF. The whole variable domain, remainder taken from reference TRBV15 and TRBJ2-2, is DAMVIQNPRYQVTQFGKPVTLSCSQTLNHNVMYWYQQKSSQAPKLLFHYYDKDFNNEADTPDNFQSRRPNTSFCFLDIRSPGLGDTAMYLCATSRDGKFGTGELFFGEGSRLTVL.

V and J are TRBV9 and TRBJ1-2; D is perhaps TRBD1 (6 bases). Trimming removed 0 bases at V and 6 bases at J, with 9 bases between. From germline, CDR1 is SGDLS and CDR2 YYNGEE. The length of the CDR3 is 13 residues. The CDR3 region is CASSVGQDHGYTF. The CDR3 nucleotides are TGTGCCAGCAGCGTAGGACAGGACCATGGCTACACCTTC.

This sequence joins TRBV5-1 and TRBJ2-3; D is ambiguous. The V gene's germline CDR1 is SGHRS and CDR2 YFSETQ. This CDR3 region has 12 residues. V was clipped by 2 bases and J by 4 bases, with 5 bases between them. CDR3 sequence reads: CASSLTPDTQYF. CDR3 in DNA: TGCGCCAGCAGCTTAACTCCAGATACGCAGTATTTT.

This clonotype was found a few times. This chain uses TRBV6-1 with TRBJ1-2; D possibly corresponds to TRBD1 (5 bases). The V gene lost 6 bases and the J gene lost 7 bases, with 18 bases spanning the gap. Germline V gene lookup returns CDR1 MNHNS and CDR2 SASEGT. The CDR3 totals 14 residues. For the CDR3, the DNA is TGTGCCAGCAGGAACGTTCCAGGGTTAGGTGGCTACACCTTC. Its protein product is CASRNVPGLGGYTF.

The V gene is TRBV7-2, the J gene TRBJ2-3; possible D gene TRBD1, 6 bases. With 5 bases removed from V and 7 bases from J, the gap between germline ends came to 16 bases. CDR1 and CDR2 (germline): SGHTA, FQGNSA. This CDR3 comprises 14 residues. CDR3 DNA sequence: TGTGCCAGCAGCCAAAGGGTCAGGGGACATACGCAGTATTTT. It yields the protein CASSQRVRGHTQYF.

The chain couples TRBV24-1 to TRBJ2-2; D is possibly TRBD1 (6 bases). There are 17 residues in the CDR3. V lost 4 bases and J lost 1, with 15 bases in between. Germline assignment: CDR1 KGHDR and CDR2 SFDVKD. The CDR3 spells CATSDSGRGGNTGELFF. The CDR3 DNA is TGTGCCACCAGTGACTCCGGCAGGGGCGGGAACACCGGGGAGCTGTTTTTT.

The J gene is TRBJ2-3, the V gene TRBV20-1, with 12 positions matching TRBD2. Trimming removed 1 base from V and 2 bases from J; junction bases left unmatched: 4. The V gene's germline CDR1 is DFQATT and CDR2 SNEGSKA (reference sequence). This CDR3 spans 16 amino acids. The DNA for the CDR3 is TGCAGTGCTAGAGGACTAGCGGGGGCCTTCACAGATACGCAGTATTTT. This translates into CSARGLAGAFTDTQYF.

The rearrangement links TRBV3-1 to TRBJ1-1, with 7 positions matching TRBD1. Per germline, CDR1 LGHDT and CDR2 YNNKEL (reference sequence). The CDR3 is made up of 16 amino acids. J was trimmed by 5 bases and V by 1 base; bases with no gene match: 10. The CDR3 is CASSQGLRQGWTEAFF. Here the CDR3 DNA reads TGTGCCAGCAGCCAAGGCCTAAGACAGGGTTGGACTGAAGCTTTCTTT.

CDR3 residues: CASSPGQSWTPSPLHF. CDR3 in DNA: TGTGCCAGCAGCCCTGGACAGTCTTGGACGCCGTCACCCCTCCACTTT. The chain links TRBV6-1 to TRBJ1-6; D might be TRBD1 (6 bases). The CDR3 covers 16 residues. Germline values: CDR1 MNHNS, CDR2 SASEGT. Trimming removed 6 bases from V and 10 bases from J, with 22 bases in between.